This record concerns one T cell receptor (beta chain) sequence. Its antigen is not yet known. Per-nucleotide qualities are absent, and no much larger clonotype sits a single base away. Library generation was performed with the immunoSEQ multiplex PCR assay. What TCRdb holds here is the immuneACCESS table cut down to in-frame rearrangements. Part of the clones is not present; checked against another copy, under half of the missing clones reflect an unresolved V gene, and the others are unexplained. The sample contains approximately 79,000 clones, approximately 78% of them found a single time. The top ten hold roughly 6% of the sample. The CDR3 has 15 amino acids, counting the end cysteine and phenylalanine. Just the 45-base CDR3 DNA is kept, in frame starting at base 1. CDR1 MNHNS and CDR2 SASEGT were looked up in the germline V gene. Trimming accounts for 4 bases at V and 2 bases at J, while the number of junction bases matched to no gene is 4.

Mismatch repair deficiency in every enrolled patient was established by polymerase chain reaction or immunohistochemistry. TCR sequencing was carried out for three patients who responded to pembrolizumab therapy. Pembrolizumab PD-1 blockade was prospectively tested in advanced mismatch repair-deficient cancers, regardless of tissue of origin, in the phase II trial. Peripheral blood T cell samples were serially collected before and at multiple times after PD-1 blockade was started. Blood sampling times were expressed in weeks after the first pembrolizumab dose. The sample comes from a study of PD-1 blockade in mismatch repair-deficient tumors (TCRdb year 2017). Some background on the complete study: Between September 2013 and late 2016, the trial enrolled 86 consecutive patients with approximately 12 types of mismatch repair-deficient cancer, all of whom had received prior treatment and were progressing. Deep sequencing of TCR CDR3 regions was used to track tumor-associated T cell clones in peripheral blood of patients responding to PD-1 blockade. On the study overall, not on this receptor specifically: Rapid expansion after pembrolizumab followed by contraction, generally before radiologic responses, was shown by tumor-resident clones, which were often undetectable in blood before treatment.

The clonotype was recovered from an adult with mismatch repair-deficient cancer. The source was peripheral blood, collected 44 weeks after starting pembrolizumab. The rearranged segments are TRBV6-1 and TRBJ1-3; the central 8 bases match TRBD1. The CDR3: CASSVQQGAGNTIYF. Read as DNA, the sequence is TGTGCCAGCAGTGTTCAACAGGGGGCTGGAAACACCATATATTTT.